Listed here is a single T cell receptor beta chain. The sample is drawn from a study of cytomegalovirus exposure and HLA in healthy donors. With 60 Vbeta and 13 Jbeta primers, the PCR was carried out. Data came from immunoSEQ multiplex PCR; TCRdb stores just in-frame clones and leaves some out. This table has more than 150,000 clones, 82% appearing once. This CDR3 contains 14 residues. V dropped 5 bases and J dropped 1 base, with 8 bases sitting between them. Germline values: CDR1 SGHAT, CDR2 FQNNGV. The rearrangement links TRBV11-2 to TRBJ2-2; maybe TRBD2 (6 bases). The sequencing input was PBMCs. The sequence was obtained from a woman aged 45-65 years in good health and CMV-seropositive. The CDR3: CASSPGGNTGELFF. The CDR3 DNA reads as TGTGCCAGCAGCCCCGGGGGGAACACCGGGGAGCTGTTTTTT.